These 3 T cell receptor beta chains were sequenced from one sample in a study of shared T cell receptors in the human thymus. TCRdb keeps only in-frame clones here, not all; method: immunoSEQ multiplex PCR. The sample contains some 760,000 clones, 70% to 90% of which appear only once. Separately, the same data were catalogued under a study of human thymus T cells.

Sequenced input: thymocytes. The receptors originated from a girl less than two years old with a congenital heart defect.

This chain joins TRBV2 and TRBJ1-2; 10 positions agree with TRBD1. The germline V gene encodes CDR1 SNHLY and CDR2 FYNNEI. Trimming cost V 7 bases and J 1 base; bases outside gene matches: 9. The CDR3 is made up of 16 amino acids. DNA of the CDR3: TGTGCCAGCATGGGGACAGGGGCCCTTCTTAACTATGGCTACACCTTC. Residues: CASMGTGALLNYGYTF.

This clone was picked up a small number of times. The rearrangement joins TRBV11-2 to TRBJ1-3; weak D call: TRBD1 (5 bases). Germline V lookup: CDR1 SGHAT, CDR2 FQNNGV. Trimming removed 4 bases at V and 0 bases at J, with 10 bases between. This CDR3 region has 15 residues. CDR3 amino acids: CASSSRQSSGNTIYF. In DNA, the CDR3 is TGTGCCAGCAGCTCCCGACAGAGCTCTGGAAACACCATATATTTT. The whole variable domain, remainder taken from reference TRBV11-2 and TRBJ1-3, is EAGVAQSPRYKIIEKRQSVAFWCNPISGHATLYWYQQILGQGPKLLIQFQNNGVVDDSQLPKDRFSAERLKGVDSTLKIQPAKLEDSAVYLCASSSRQSSGNTIYFGEGSWLTVV.

The rearrangement joins TRBV14 to TRBJ2-5, with D maybe TRBD1 (6 bases). The ends were cut back, 4 bases at V and 1 base at J, with 10 bases in the middle. Germline lookup yields CDR1 SGHDN and CDR2 FVKESK. The CDR3 has 14 residues. In nucleotides, the CDR3 is TGTGCCAGCAGCCTTACAGGGTCCCAAGAGACCCAGTACTTC. Translation gives CASSLTGSQETQYF. Looking up the rest from reference TRBV14 and TRBJ2-5 gives the full variable domain: EAGVTQFPSHSVIEKGQTVTLRCDPISGHDNLYWYRRVMGKEIKFLLHFVKESKQDESGMPNNRFLAERTGGTYSTLKVQPAELEDSGVYFCASSLTGSQETQYFGPGTRLLVL.